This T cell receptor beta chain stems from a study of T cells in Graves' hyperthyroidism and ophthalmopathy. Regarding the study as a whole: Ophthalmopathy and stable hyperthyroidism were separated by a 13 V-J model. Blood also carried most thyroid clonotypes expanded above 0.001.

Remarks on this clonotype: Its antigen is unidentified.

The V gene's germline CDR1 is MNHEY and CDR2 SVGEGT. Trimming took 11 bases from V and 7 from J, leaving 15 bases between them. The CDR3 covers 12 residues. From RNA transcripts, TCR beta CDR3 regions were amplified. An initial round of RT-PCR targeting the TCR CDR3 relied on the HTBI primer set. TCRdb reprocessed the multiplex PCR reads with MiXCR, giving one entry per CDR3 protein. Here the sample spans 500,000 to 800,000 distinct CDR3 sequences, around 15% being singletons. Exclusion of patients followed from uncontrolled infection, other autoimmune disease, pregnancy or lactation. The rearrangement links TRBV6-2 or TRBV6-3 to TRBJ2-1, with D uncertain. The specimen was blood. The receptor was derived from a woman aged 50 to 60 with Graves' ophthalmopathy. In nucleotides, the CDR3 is TGTGCCTGCAACAACTTGGGTAATGAGCAGTTCTTC. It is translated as CACNNLGNEQFF.